This entry lists 9 T cell receptor beta chains sequenced from one sample in a study of cytomegalovirus exposure and HLA in healthy donors. Use of 60 Vbeta and 13 Jbeta primers characterized the PCR. TCRdb's table, derived via immunoSEQ multiplex PCR, lists solely in-frame clones and lacks some. The sample carries some 130,000 clones, 55% to 75% recorded once. Material: PBMCs. The receptor set was obtained from a man aged 30-40 years in good health and CMV-seropositive.

The sample holds a few counts of this clone. This chain's CDR3 is CASSPRAWTGDTGELFF. DNA of the CDR3: TGTGCCAGCAGCCCAAGGGCATGGACAGGGGATACCGGGGAGCTGTTTTTT. The chain carries TRBV7-3 and TRBJ2-2; 9 bases line up with TRBD1. Germline values: CDR1 SGHTA, CDR2 FQGTGA. The J segment lost 5 bases and the V segment lost 5 bases, leaving 12 bases of the junction unmatched. This CDR3 is built from 17 residues.

This clone has just a few counts. V usage is TRBV6-5 and J usage is TRBJ1-4; possible D gene TRBD1, 5 bases. The CDR3 is 14 amino acids. V lost 4 bases, J lost 6 bases, and 12 bases lay in between. The germline gives CDR1 MNHEY, CDR2 SVGAGI. CDR3 region: CASSFGGEDEKLFF. CDR3 DNA sequence: TGTGCCAGCAGTTTTGGGGGGGAAGATGAAAAACTGTTTTTT.

The rearrangement links TRBV2 to TRBJ1-5, with D perhaps TRBD1 (6 bases). The CDR3 has 14 amino acids. Trimming cost V 2 bases and J 6 bases, with 11 bases left between them. Germline V CDR1 and CDR2: SNHLY, FYNNEI. The CDR3 nucleotides are TGTGCCAGCAGTGAAAGGACAGAAGCTCAGCCCCAGCATTTT. Translation: CASSERTEAQPQHF.

The genes are TRBV9 and TRBJ2-3, with TRBD2 matching over 8 bases. V shed 0 bases and J 5 bases; nucleotides not matched to a gene: 5. The CDR3 runs to 15 residues. CDR1 and CDR2 (germline): SGDLS, YYNGEE. The CDR3 DNA is TGTGCCAGCAGCGTAGGGCGGGAGGAAGTAGATACGCAGTATTTT. Protein: CASSVGREEVDTQYF.

The genes are TRBV19 and TRBJ2-1; 9 bases match TRBD2. Germline-derived CDR1 and CDR2 are LNHDA and SQIVND (reference sequence). Trimming took 7 bases from V and 8 from J; bases not matched to a gene: 24. CDR3 length: 19 residues. DNA for the CDR3: TGTGCCAGTACTCTATCCCCGTGGATAGCGGGAGAGCTATGGCATGAGCAGTTCTTC. Translation gives CASTLSPWIAGELWHEQFF.

The chain combines TRBV19 with TRBJ1-4, with TRBD1 as a possible D gene (5 bases). The CDR3 has 15 residues. Germline assignment: CDR1 LNHDA and CDR2 SQIVND (reference sequence). Trimming took off 3 bases at V and 3 bases at J, with 11 bases between the two ends. The CDR3: CASSIMARANEKLFF. The CDR3 bases are TGTGCCAGTAGTATTATGGCCAGGGCTAATGAAAAACTGTTTTTT.

The sample holds a few counts of this clone. The V gene is TRBV6-5, the J gene TRBJ2-3; 7 bases agree with TRBD1. Germline V gene lookup returns CDR1 MNHEY and CDR2 SVGAGI. The CDR3 runs 14 residues. Losses at the gene ends were 6 bases for V and 5 bases for J; bases not matched to a gene: 8. The DNA of the CDR3 is TGTGCCAGCAGGACGGGGCAGGGGGTAGATACGCAGTATTTT. Encoded protein: CASRTGQGVDTQYF.

V usage is TRBV11-2 and J usage is TRBJ2-5, with D hard to call. This CDR3 is 14 amino acids long. Germline values: CDR1 SGHAT, CDR2 FQNNGV. V lost 5 bases and J 5 bases, leaving 15 bases between the germline ends. This CDR3 reads CASSPVSVLETQYF. The CDR3 nucleotides read TGTGCCAGCAGCCCCGTCTCGGTTCTTGAGACCCAGTACTTC.

V is TRBV30 and J is TRBJ2-7; 8 positions match TRBD1. Losses at the gene ends were 1 base for V and 1 base for J; bases not matched to a gene: 3. Per germline, CDR1 GTSNPN and CDR2 SVGIG (reference sequence). The CDR3 is 14 residues long. The CDR3 DNA is TGTGCCTGGAGTGGGACAGGGCTTTCCTACGAGCAGTACTTC. This encodes CAWSGTGLSYEQYF.